The sample holds a few counts of the clone carrying this T cell receptor (beta chain). This sample was included in a study of Graves' ophthalmopathy and Graves' hyperthyroidism. Germline loops: CDR1 ENHRY, CDR2 SYGVKD. The CDR3 runs to 13 residues. V was pared by 10 bases and J by 1 base, with 13 bases between. Using RNA transcripts, the TCR beta CDR3 regions were amplified. Second-round multiplex PCR followed a first-round RT-PCR using HTBI primers. TCRdb re-derived calls from the multiplex PCR reads in MiXCR, one entry per CDR3 protein. The sample holds over a million distinct CDR3 sequences, 35% to 40% seen once.

The receptor comes from an adult man with Graves' hyperthyroidism. The V gene is TRBV10-3, the J gene TRBJ1-1, with D maybe TRBD1 (5 bases). Source material: peripheral blood or thyroid tissue (not recorded which). The CDR3 protein is CATLRQPNTEAFF. The CDR3 bases are TGTGCCACCCTGAGACAGCCGAACACTGAAGCTTTCTTT.